This T cell receptor (beta chain) was found in a study of T cell responses to AZD1222 COVID-19 vaccine. Findings of the study overall: Among the donors, most were white British and more were female, and clonal diversity was possibly underestimated. Spike-specific TCR breadth and depth went up after people got two AZD1222 doses. Regions 160-218 and 743-854 held dominance among vaccine-associated CD4 TCRs, which spanned spike.

CDR1 and CDR2 from the germline V gene are ENHRY and SYGVKD. The CDR3 contains 16 residues. With V trimmed by 6 bases and J by 0 bases, 8 bases remained unmatched. Pooled samples include second doses given at about 4 or 12 weeks. Note on this clone: Its antigen remains unidentified.

Libraries were prepared by immunoSEQ multiplex PCR; TCRdb keeps only in-frame clonotypes and omits some of them. The sample consists of around 180,000 clones, around 89% of them appearing once. The source material was peripheral blood, sampled 28 days after the second AZD1222 dose. J is TRBJ2-3 and V is TRBV10-3; TRBD2 agrees at 8 bases. The sequence came from an adult who received the AZD1222 COVID-19 vaccine. CDR3: CAISARTSYSTDTQYF. The CDR3 nucleotides are TGTGCCATCAGCGCCCGGACTAGCTATAGCACAGATACGCAGTATTTT.